This T cell receptor beta chain originates from a study of metastatic and nonmetastatic thyroid tumors. Findings and caveats of the study: It was reportedly found that TCR beta diversity was significantly higher in malignant thyroid tumors than in benign nodules, a difference seen in both blood and tumor samples.

The V and J ends lost 4 bases and 8 bases, in that order; junction bases with no gene match: 8. Germline V gene lookup returns CDR1 MNHGY and CDR2 SVAAGI. The CDR3 is 14 amino acids. Authors' methods: Clinicopathological groups of papillary thyroid cancer showed CDR3 differences that were used to build a distant-metastasis classifier. TCRdb re-analyzed the PCR reads through MiXCR. The V and J calls here are based on TCRdb, not the publication. Among about 38,000 clones listed, 25% to 30% were seen once. Until they underwent thyroid surgery, no patient had received any treatment. As for this clone: The antigen remains undetermined.

Sequenced: blood. The clonotype was recovered from a female donor with papillary thyroid cancer or a benign thyroid nodule (not recorded which). Some clones in this sample may be carry-over from other donors' samples. The genes are TRBV6-9 and TRBJ2-1, with TRBD1 matching over 7 bases. DNA of the CDR3: TGTGCCAGCAGTTCCCGGGACAGTACCTATGAGCAGTTCTTC. This gives the protein CASSSRDSTYEQFF.